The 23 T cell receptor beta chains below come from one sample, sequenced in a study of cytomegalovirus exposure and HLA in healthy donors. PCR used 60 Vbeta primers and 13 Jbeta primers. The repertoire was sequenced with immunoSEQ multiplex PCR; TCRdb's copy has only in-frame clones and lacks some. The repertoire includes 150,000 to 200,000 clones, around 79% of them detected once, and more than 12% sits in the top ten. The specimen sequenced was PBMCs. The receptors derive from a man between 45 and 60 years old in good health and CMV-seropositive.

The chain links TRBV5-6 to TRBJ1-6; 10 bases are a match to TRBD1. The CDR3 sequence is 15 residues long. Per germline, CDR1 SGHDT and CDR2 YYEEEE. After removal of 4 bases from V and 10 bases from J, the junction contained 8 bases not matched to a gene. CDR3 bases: TGTGCCAGCAGCGGAGCCGGGACAGGGGCCTCACCCCTCCACTTT. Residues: CASSGAGTGASPLHF.

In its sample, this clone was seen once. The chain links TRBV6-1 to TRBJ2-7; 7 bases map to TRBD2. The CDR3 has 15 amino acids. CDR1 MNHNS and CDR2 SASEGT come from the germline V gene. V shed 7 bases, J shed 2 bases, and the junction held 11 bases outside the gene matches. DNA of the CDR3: TGTGCCAGCACCTGGTCTCCGGGGGGAACCTACGAGCAGTACGTC. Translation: CASTWSPGGTYEQYV.

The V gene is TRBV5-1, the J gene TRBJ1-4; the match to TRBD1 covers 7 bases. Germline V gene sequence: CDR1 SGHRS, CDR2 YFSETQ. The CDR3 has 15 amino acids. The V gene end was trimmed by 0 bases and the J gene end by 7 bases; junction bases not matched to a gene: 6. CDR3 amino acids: CASSLGQGVVEKLFF. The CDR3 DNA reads TGCGCCAGCAGCTTGGGACAGGGTGTGGTTGAAAAACTGTTTTTT.

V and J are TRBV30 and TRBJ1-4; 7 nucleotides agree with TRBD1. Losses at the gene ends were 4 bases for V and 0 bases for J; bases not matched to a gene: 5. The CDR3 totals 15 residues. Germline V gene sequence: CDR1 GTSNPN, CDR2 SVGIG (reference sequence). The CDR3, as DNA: TGTGCCTGGAAGCCGGGACAGTCAACTAATGAAAAACTGTTTTTT. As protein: CAWKPGQSTNEKLFF.

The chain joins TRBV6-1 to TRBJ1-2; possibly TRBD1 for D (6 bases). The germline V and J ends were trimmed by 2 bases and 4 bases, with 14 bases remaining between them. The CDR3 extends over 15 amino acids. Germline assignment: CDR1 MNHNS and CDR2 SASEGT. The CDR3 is CASSELGGEFYGYTF. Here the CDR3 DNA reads TGTGCCAGCAGTGAATTAGGGGGGGAATTCTATGGCTACACCTTC.

In DNA form, the CDR3 reads TGTGCCAGCAGTCGGGACAGGGCAACCCCCAGCTCCTACAATGAGCAGTTCTTC. It yields the protein CASSRDRATPSSYNEQFF. The chain carries TRBV5-8 and TRBJ2-1; 9 bases fit TRBD1. Trimming cost V 5 bases and J 0 bases; bases outside gene matches: 12. The CDR3 runs 18 residues. Germline CDR1 is SGHTS and CDR2 is YDEGEE.

The CDR3 region is CASSPTSGGAREQFF. CDR3 in DNA: TGTGCCAGCAGCCCTACTAGCGGGGGGGCCAGGGAGCAGTTCTTC. The V gene is TRBV5-6, the J gene TRBJ2-1, with 13 nucleotides matching TRBD2. Germline CDR1 and CDR2: SGHDT and YYEEEE. This CDR3 is 15 amino acids long. With V trimmed by 4 bases and J by 10 bases, 8 bases remained unmatched.

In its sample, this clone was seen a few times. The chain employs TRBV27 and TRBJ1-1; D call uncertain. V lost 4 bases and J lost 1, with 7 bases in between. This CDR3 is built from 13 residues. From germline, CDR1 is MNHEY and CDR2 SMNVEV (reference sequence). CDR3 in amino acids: CASSSTPNTEAFF. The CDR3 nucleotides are TGTGCCAGCAGTTCGACACCGAACACTGAAGCTTTCTTT.

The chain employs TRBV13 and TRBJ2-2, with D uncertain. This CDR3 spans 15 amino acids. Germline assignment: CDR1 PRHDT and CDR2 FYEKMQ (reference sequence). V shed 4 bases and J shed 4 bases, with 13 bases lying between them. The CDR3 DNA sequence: TGTGCCAGCAGCTACCCCCAAGCAGGCACCGGGGAGCTGTTTTTT. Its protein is CASSYPQAGTGELFF. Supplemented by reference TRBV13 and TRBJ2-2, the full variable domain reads AAGVIQSPRHLIKEKRETATLKCYPIPRHDTVYWYQQGPGQDPQFLISFYEKMQSDKGSIPDRFSAQQFSDYHSELNMSSLELGDSALYFCASSYPQAGTGELFFGEGSRLTVL.

Here the CDR3 DNA reads TGCGCCAGCAGCCAAGATCAGGACAGCTCCAGAGTCCGGTACTTC. This encodes CASSQDQDSSRVRYF. The chain is built from TRBV4-3 and TRBJ2-7, with D possibly matching TRBD1 (6 bases). The CDR3 length is 15 residues. From germline, CDR1 is LGHNA and CDR2 YSLEER. V lost 0 bases to trimming and J lost 12 bases, with 21 bases between them.

The CDR3 region is CASSLAGRYEQYF. DNA of the CDR3: TGTGCCAGCAGCTTAGCAGGGAGGTACGAGCAGTACTTC. V usage is TRBV7-9 and J usage is TRBJ2-7, with a possible D match to TRBD2 (6 bases). The V gene lost 0 bases and the J gene lost 4 bases, with 7 bases spanning the gap. This CDR3 contains 13 residues. The germline CDR1 and CDR2 sequences are SEHNR and FQNEAQ (reference sequence). The variable domain in full, with the rest retrieved from reference TRBV7-9 and TRBJ2-7, is DTGVSQNPRHKITKRGQNVTFRCDPISEHNRLYWYRQTLGQGPEFLTYFQNEAQLEKSRLLSDRFSAERPKGSFSTLEIQRTEQGDSAMYLCASSLAGRYEQYFGPGTRLTVT.

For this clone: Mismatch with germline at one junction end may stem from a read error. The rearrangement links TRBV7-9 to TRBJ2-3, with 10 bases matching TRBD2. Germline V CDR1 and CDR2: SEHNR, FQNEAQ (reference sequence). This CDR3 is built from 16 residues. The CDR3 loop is CSSSPTSGGETDTQYF. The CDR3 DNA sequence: TGTTCCAGCAGCCCCACCAGCGGGGGGGAGACAGATACGCAGTATTTT.

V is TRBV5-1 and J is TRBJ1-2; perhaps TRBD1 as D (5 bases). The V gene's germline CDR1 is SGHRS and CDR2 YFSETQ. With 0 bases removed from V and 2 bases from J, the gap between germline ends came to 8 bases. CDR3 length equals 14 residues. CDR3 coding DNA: TGCGCCAGCAGCTTGGTAGGGGCCAACTATGGCTACACCTTC. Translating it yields CASSLVGANYGYTF. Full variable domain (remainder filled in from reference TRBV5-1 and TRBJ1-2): KAGVTQTPRYLIKTRGQQVTLSCSPISGHRSVSWYQQTPGQGLQFLFEYFSETQRNKGNFPGRFSGRQFSNSRSEMNVSTLELGDSALYLCASSLVGANYGYTFGSGTRLTVV.

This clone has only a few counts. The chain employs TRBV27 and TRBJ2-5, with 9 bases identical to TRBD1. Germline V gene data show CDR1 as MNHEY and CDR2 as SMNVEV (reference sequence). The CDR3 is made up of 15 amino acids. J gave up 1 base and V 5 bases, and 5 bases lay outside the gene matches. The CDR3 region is CASSKRQGVQETQYF. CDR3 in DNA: TGTGCCAGCAGTAAGCGACAGGGGGTCCAAGAGACCCAGTACTTC.

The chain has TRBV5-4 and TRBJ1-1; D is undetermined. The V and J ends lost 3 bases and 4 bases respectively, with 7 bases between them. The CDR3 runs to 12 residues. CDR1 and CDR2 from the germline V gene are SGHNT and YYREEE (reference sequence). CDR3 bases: TGTGCCAGCAGCTGGCCTAGCACTGAAGCTTTCTTT. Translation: CASSWPSTEAFF.

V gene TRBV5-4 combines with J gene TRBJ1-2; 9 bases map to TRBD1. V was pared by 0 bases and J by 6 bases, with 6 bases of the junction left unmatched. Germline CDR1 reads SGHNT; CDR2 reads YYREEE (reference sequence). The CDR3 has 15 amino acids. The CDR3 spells CASSLVGQGRNGYTF. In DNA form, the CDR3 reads TGTGCCAGCAGCTTGGTCGGACAGGGGAGGAATGGCTACACCTTC.

CDR3 residues: CASSQELTGGNQPQHF. CDR3 bases: TGTGCCAGCAGCCAAGAACTAACAGGGGGCAATCAGCCCCAGCATTTT. This rearrangement joins TRBV4-2 to TRBJ1-5, with 7 positions matching TRBD1. Germline CDR1 reads LGHNA; CDR2 reads YNFKEQ. There are 16 residues in the CDR3. The junction had 4 bases not matched to a gene; V was cut back by 0 bases and J by 2 bases.

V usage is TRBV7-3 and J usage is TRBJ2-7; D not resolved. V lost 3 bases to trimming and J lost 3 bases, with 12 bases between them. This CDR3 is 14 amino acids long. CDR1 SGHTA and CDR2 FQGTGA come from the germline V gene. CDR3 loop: CASSLHGNSYEQYF. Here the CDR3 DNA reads TGTGCCAGCAGCTTGCATGGTAACAGCTACGAGCAGTACTTC.

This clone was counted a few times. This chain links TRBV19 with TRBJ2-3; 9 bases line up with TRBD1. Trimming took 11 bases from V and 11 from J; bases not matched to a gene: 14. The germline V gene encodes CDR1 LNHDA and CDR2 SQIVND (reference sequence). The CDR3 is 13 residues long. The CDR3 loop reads CAAGGQGSIRQYF. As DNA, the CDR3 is TGTGCCGCTGGGGGACAGGGTTCAATTAGGCAGTATTTT.

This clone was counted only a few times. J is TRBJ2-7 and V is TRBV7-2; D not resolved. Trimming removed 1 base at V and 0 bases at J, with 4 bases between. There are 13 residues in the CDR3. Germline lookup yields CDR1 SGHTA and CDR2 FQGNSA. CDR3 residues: CASSLVSSYEQYF. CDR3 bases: TGTGCCAGCAGCTTAGTTAGCTCCTACGAGCAGTACTTC.

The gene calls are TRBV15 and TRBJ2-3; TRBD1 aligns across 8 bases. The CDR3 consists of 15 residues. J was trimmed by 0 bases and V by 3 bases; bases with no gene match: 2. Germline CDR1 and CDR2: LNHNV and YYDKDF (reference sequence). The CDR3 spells CATSRRTGSTDTQYF. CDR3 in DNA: TGTGCCACCAGCAGGCGGACAGGGAGCACAGATACGCAGTATTTT.

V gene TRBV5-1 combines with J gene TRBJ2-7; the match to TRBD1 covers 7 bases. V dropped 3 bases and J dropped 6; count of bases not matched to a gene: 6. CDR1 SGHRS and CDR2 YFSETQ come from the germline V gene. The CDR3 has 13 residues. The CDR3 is CASSSSTGTEQYV. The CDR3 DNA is TGCGCCAGCAGCTCATCGACAGGGACCGAGCAGTACGTC.

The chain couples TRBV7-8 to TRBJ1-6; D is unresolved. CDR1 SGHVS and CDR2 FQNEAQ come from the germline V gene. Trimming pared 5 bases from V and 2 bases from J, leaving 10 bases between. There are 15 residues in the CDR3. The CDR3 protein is CASSPRGPYNSPLHF. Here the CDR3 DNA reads TGTGCCAGCAGCCCCCGAGGTCCCTATAATTCACCCCTCCACTTT.